The rows below give T cell receptor beta chains drawn from one sample of a study of T cell responses to AZD1222 COVID-19 vaccine. Some clones are missing from TCRdb's copy, which holds only in-frame ones; the method was immunoSEQ multiplex PCR. The sample lists 100,000 to 130,000 clones; roughly 85% were seen once. This material consisted of peripheral blood, taken 28 days after the second AZD1222 dose. The receptors derive from an adult who received the AZD1222 COVID-19 vaccine. CDR3s leave out the opening cysteine and the closing phenylalanine or tryptophan. A D gene is named only where the DNA matches it firmly.

TRBJ1-1 TRBD1 TRBV7-2 ASSTGQGATEAF
TRBJ1-4 NA TRBV7-9 ASSFRGTNEKLF
TRBJ2-4 NA TRBV18 ASSPPLQGRAKNIQY
TRBJ1-5 NA TRBV28 ASRGSNQPQH
TRBJ2-7 TRBD2 TRBV12-3/TRBV12-4 ASSPGLGYEQY
TRBJ1-1 NA TRBV19 ASSIFAGDTEAF
TRBJ2-3 NA TRBV7-9 ASSPGSPRDTQY
TRBJ1-1 NA TRBV28 ASSLSAWGRGTEAF
TRBJ2-2 NA TRBV29-1 SARQGGNTGELF
TRBJ1-5 TRBD1 TRBV19 ASSIGTTGYQPQH
TRBJ1-3 TRBD1 TRBV5-4 ASSRDSGGNTIY
TRBJ2-7 NA TRBV2 ASSDLTDSTKQY
TRBJ1-2 NA TRBV27 ASSLTGPGGYT
TRBJ2-1 TRBD2 TRBV24-1 ATSDSTSGGGNEQF
TRBJ2-7 NA TRBV12-3/TRBV12-4 ASSRLGYEQY
TRBJ2-7 TRBD1 TRBV12-3/TRBV12-4 ASSGDSSYEQY
TRBJ2-2 NA TRBV19 ASRLTGELF
TRBJ1-1 NA TRBV9 ASSVVTVATEAF
TRBJ1-4 NA TRBV19 ASNDEGTNEKLF
TRBJ2-7 NA TRBV5-1 ASSYQGDTYEQY
TRBJ2-7 TRBD2 TRBV2 ASSDGTSGGMYEQY
TRBJ2-1 TRBD2 TRBV7-6 ASSLGLAGGIDEQF
TRBJ1-5 NA TRBV30 AWSEGVGQPQH
TRBJ1-6 NA TRBV5-5 ASSLGGVSYNSPLH
TRBJ2-7 NA TRBV7-8 ASSLFSEQY
TRBJ1-5 TRBD1 TRBV6-6 ASTGTDNQPQH
TRBJ2-7 TRBD1 TRBV7-8 ASSLGRGFYEQY
TRBJ1-1 NA TRBV20-1 SASDGTEAF
TRBJ2-1 TRBD2 TRBV5-1 ASSFASGGSYNEQF
TRBJ1-2 NA TRBV14 ASSQVHGNYGYT
TRBJ1-2 TRBD1 TRBV16 ASSQSLGGNYGYT
TRBJ2-5 TRBD2 TRBV5-1 ASSFGASGGAGETQY
TRBJ2-7 TRBD1 TRBV13 ASTLTGTGRGYEQY
TRBJ2-7 TRBD1 TRBV7-7 ASSLGDRGQYEQY
TRBJ2-2 NA TRBV5-1 ASSAVGTSNTGELF
TRBJ2-2 NA TRBV11-2 ASSLDPDYAGELF
TRBJ1-1 NA TRBV11-2 ASSLEPGRHTEAF
TRBJ2-3 NA TRBV28 ASSSIKDTQY
TRBJ2-3 TRBD2 TRBV5-1 ASGLAGGTDTQY
TRBJ2-7 TRBD1 TRBV7-2 ASSPTPGQIYEQY
TRBJ1-1 NA TRBV9 ASSVEAGVATEAF
TRBJ2-7 NA TRBV7-2 ASSDRRESYEQY